This T cell receptor beta chain derives from a study of blood T cell repertoires in COVID-19. Whole-study context: Samples of COVID-19 (acute and convalescent) were obtained from the United States, Italy and Spain. The analysed material was cDNA or gDNA that came from T cells, B-cell-depleted T cells, or PBMCs.

Trimming shortened V by 5 bases and J by 5 bases, and 6 bases separated the two germline ends. The CDR3 covers 11 residues. CDR1 and CDR2 (germline): SGHAT, FQNNGV. In the source study's methods: Estimation of nucleated cell counts was performed using reference gene primer amplification. The method was immunoSEQ multiplex PCR; TCRdb's version includes in-frame clones alone and lacks a portion of them. V, J and clone size were drawn from that table, and D and trimming were deduced from the DNA. The data hold around 100,000 clones, with around 85% observed a single time. What was sequenced was peripheral blood. The clonotype originates from a man in his fifties or sixties with active or convalescent COVID-19. The J gene is TRBJ2-5, the V gene TRBV11-2; D is perhaps TRBD1 (6 bases). CDR3 sequence reads: CASSQGETQYF. CDR3 bases: TGTGCCAGCAGCCAGGGGGAGACCCAGTACTTC.